The 10 T cell receptor beta chains below all came from one sample that was sequenced in a study of sequential checkpoint blockade in melanoma. This sample's treatment: randomized to nivolumab then ipilimumab (arm A) or the reverse (arm B). The protocol was immunoSEQ multiplex PCR, while the TCRdb copy is restricted to in-frame clones and leaves out a portion. The table has 25,000 to 30,000 clones, more than 60% seen once; the top ten hold around a fifth. Material: CD8+ T cells sorted from blood (inferred from file names), obtained from a patient given nivolumab and ipilimumab in sequence. These TCRs come from a human donor with melanoma.

The CDR3 DNA is TGTGCCAGCAGTGAAGTCGACACCTATAGCAATCAGCCCCAGCATTTT. Translated, it gives CASSEVDTYSNQPQHF. V gene TRBV28 combines with J gene TRBJ1-5; D not certain. V gave up 5 bases and J gave up 0 bases, with 14 bases separating them. Germline-derived CDR1 and CDR2 are MDHEN and SYDVKM. There are 16 residues in the CDR3.

V usage is TRBV5-4 and J usage is TRBJ2-2, with D possibly TRBD1 on 6 matching bases. Germline V gene sequence: CDR1 SGHNT, CDR2 YYREEE (reference sequence). Trimming took 1 base from V and 6 from J, leaving 13 bases between them. The CDR3 spans 15 residues. CDR3 residues: CASSLSTGSAGELFF. The CDR3 DNA is TGTGCCAGCAGCTTGAGCACAGGGTCGGCCGGGGAGCTGTTTTTT.

V usage is TRBV30 and J usage is TRBJ2-3; 10 bases are a match to TRBD2. The CDR3 covers 14 residues. Unmatched junction bases numbered 4, after V lost 2 bases and J lost 5 bases. Germline V CDR1 and CDR2: GTSNPN, SVGIG (reference sequence). The CDR3 loop reads CAWSPLAGVDTQYF. For the CDR3, the DNA is TGTGCCTGGAGTCCCCTAGCGGGAGTAGATACGCAGTATTTT.

About this clone: Germline and junction disagree at one end, which may indicate a read error. This sequence joins TRBV7-7 and TRBJ2-1; 10 bases fit TRBD2. CDR1 is SSHAT and CDR2 is FNYEAQ in the germline V gene (reference sequence). The CDR3 has 15 residues. CDR3 DNA sequence: TGTGCTAGCAGCCTTGGACTAGCGGCGAGCAATGAGCAGTTCTTC. Protein sequence: CASSLGLAASNEQFF.

The chain employs TRBV4-2 and TRBJ2-1; D is perhaps TRBD2 (5 bases). This CDR3 is 11 amino acids long. The ends were cut back, 8 bases at V and 9 bases at J, with 11 bases in the middle. Germline V CDR1 and CDR2: LGHNA, YNFKEQ. The CDR3 sequence is CASLAKGEQFF. CDR3 nucleotides: TGTGCCAGCCTAGCCAAGGGTGAGCAGTTCTTC.

J is TRBJ2-1 and V is TRBV7-9; 10 nucleotides agree with TRBD2. Trimming at V came to 8 bases and at J to 9 bases, leaving 10 bases not matched to a gene. There are 14 residues in the CDR3. Germline CDR1 reads SEHNR; CDR2 reads FQNEAQ (reference sequence). The chain's CDR3 is CASGIRTSGLEQFF. CDR3 bases: TGTGCCAGCGGCATTAGGACTAGCGGCCTTGAGCAGTTCTTC. The complete variable domain, with remaining parts taken from reference TRBV7-9 and TRBJ2-1, reads DTGVSQNPRHKITKRGQNVTFRCDPISEHNRLYWYRQTLGQGPEFLTYFQNEAQLEKSRLLSDRFSAERPKGSFSTLEIQRTEQGDSAMYLCASGIRTSGLEQFFGPGTRLTVL.

This clone is medium-sized (0.01 to 0.1%). The gene calls are TRBV14 and TRBJ1-5, with D possibly matching TRBD1 (5 bases). The CDR3 spans 16 residues. CDR1 and CDR2 (germline): SGHDN, FVKESK. Trimming removed 4 bases at V and 1 base at J, with 14 bases between. The CDR3 reads CASSLPPGPSNQPQHF. The DNA of the CDR3 is TGTGCCAGCAGCCTTCCGCCAGGGCCGAGCAATCAGCCCCAGCATTTT. Variable domain in full (rest from reference TRBV14 and TRBJ1-5): EAGVTQFPSHSVIEKGQTVTLRCDPISGHDNLYWYRRVMGKEIKFLLHFVKESKQDESGMPNNRFLAERTGGTYSTLKVQPAELEDSGVYFCASSLPPGPSNQPQHFGDGTRLSIL.

Relative to its sample, this clone is large. V gene TRBV7-9 combines with J gene TRBJ1-1; possible D gene TRBD1, 5 bases. This CDR3 is built from 12 residues. The germline gives CDR1 SEHNR, CDR2 FQNEAQ (reference sequence). Trimming shortened V by 5 bases and J by 3 bases, and 7 bases separated the two germline ends. The CDR3 coding sequence is TGTGCCAGCAGCCGACAGTACACTGAAGCTTTCTTT. It is translated as CASSRQYTEAFF. The complete variable domain, with remaining parts taken from reference TRBV7-9 and TRBJ1-1, reads DTGVSQNPRHKITKRGQNVTFRCDPISEHNRLYWYRQTLGQGPEFLTYFQNEAQLEKSRLLSDRFSAERPKGSFSTLEIQRTEQGDSAMYLCASSRQYTEAFFGQGTRLTVV.

Details on this clone: At one of its ends the junction is not consistent with the germline gene, which may arise from a read error. The rearrangement links TRBV4-1 to TRBJ2-3; maybe TRBD1 (6 bases). CDR3 length: 15 residues. CDR1 is MGHRA and CDR2 is YSYEKL in the germline V gene. The CDR3 DNA reads as TGCGCCAGCAGCCTTTTGGACGGATTGACAGGTACGCAGTATTTT. Translating gives CASSLLDGLTGTQYF.

In its sample, this clone is medium-sized. The rearrangement joins TRBV5-8 to TRBJ2-3; 8 bases align to TRBD1. The V segment lost 5 bases and the J segment 14 bases; nucleotides outside the gene matches: 7. The V gene's germline CDR1 is SGHTS and CDR2 YDEGEE. The CDR3 is made up of 11 amino acids. The CDR3 DNA reads TGTGCCAGCAGTCCGGGACAGGTGTCGTATTTT. Translating gives CASSPGQVSYF. The full variable domain, rest sourced from reference TRBV5-8 and TRBJ2-3, is EAGVTQSPTHLIKTRGQQATLRCSPISGHTSVYWYQQALGLGLQFLLWYDEGEERNRGNFPPRFSGRQFPNYSSELNVNALELEDSALYLCASSPGQVSYFGPGTRLTVL.